A selection of T cell receptor beta chains follows, all from one sample in a study of regulatory T cells in long-lasting Graves disease. Each CDR3 protein is one row after TCRdb ran MiXCR on the multiplex PCR reads. The sample records hundreds of thousands of distinct CDR3 sequences, roughly 15% being singletons. These data were also filed under a second study, of T cells in Graves' hyperthyroidism and ophthalmopathy.

The sequenced sample was peripheral blood mononuclear cells (PBMCs), obtained at new diagnosis, from a patient treated with antithyroid drugs. The receptors originated from a woman in her 30s with Graves disease. Both conserved end residues are part of each CDR3. The D gene is left open where the match is weak. Clone size appears in some rows only: once, few, many, or a class for an expanded clone.

D gene: .
J gene: TRBJ2-1
V gene: TRBV29-1
clone size: many
CDR3 DNA: TGCAGCGTTGAAGGGTCGGGGACCTACTACAATGAGCAGTTCTTC
CDR3 protein: CSVEGSGTYYNEQFF

D gene: TRBD1
J gene: TRBJ2-5
V gene: TRBV7-9
clone size: many
CDR3 DNA: TGTGCCAGCAGCTTGGGACAGTTGTACCAAGAGACCCAGTACTTC
CDR3 protein: CASSLGQLYQETQYF

D gene: .
J gene: TRBJ2-7
V gene: TRBV7-8
clone size: many
CDR3 DNA: TGTGCCAGCACATGGTCTACAGGCACCTACGAGCAGTACTTC
CDR3 protein: CASTWSTGTYEQYF

D gene: TRBD1
J gene: TRBJ1-1
V gene: TRBV3-1
clone size: .
CDR3 DNA: TGTGCCAGCAGCCAAGATGGGGGCAGGGGGGAAGCTTTCTTT
CDR3 protein: CASSQDGGRGEAFF

D gene: .
J gene: TRBJ2-7
V gene: TRBV12-3/TRBV12-4
clone size: .
CDR3 DNA: TGTGCCAGCAGCCCCCGGGACGCTAACTACGAGCAGTACTTC
CDR3 protein: CASSPRDANYEQYF

D gene: .
J gene: TRBJ1-5
V gene: TRBV28
clone size: many
CDR3 DNA: TGTGCCAGCAGCACCCGGGCAGCCAGATATAGCAATCAGCCCCAGCATTTT
CDR3 protein: CASSTRAARYSNQPQHF

D gene: .
J gene: TRBJ2-7
V gene: TRBV3-1
clone size: few
CDR3 DNA: TGTGCCAGCAGCCCCCTAAGTGGGTCGGTCGAGCAGTACTTC
CDR3 protein: CASSPLSGSVEQYF

D gene: .
J gene: TRBJ1-1
V gene: TRBV6-5
clone size: many
CDR3 DNA: TGTGCCAGCAGTTACTCGAGTCAGGGAGCTACTGAAGCTTTCTTT
CDR3 protein: CASSYSSQGATEAFF

D gene: .
J gene: TRBJ2-3
V gene: TRBV19
clone size: .
CDR3 DNA: TGTGCCAGTAGTATCGGGGCGATCGGCACAGATACGCAGTATTTT
CDR3 protein: CASSIGAIGTDTQYF

D gene: TRBD1
J gene: TRBJ2-7
V gene: TRBV20-1
clone size: few
CDR3 DNA: TGCAGTGCTGCCGGGACAGGGAACCACGAGCAGTACTTC
CDR3 protein: CSAAGTGNHEQYF

D gene: .
J gene: TRBJ2-7
V gene: TRBV4-1
clone size: .
CDR3 DNA: TGCGCCAGCAGCCAAGGATCCGGAACCTACGAGCAGTACTTC
CDR3 protein: CASSQGSGTYEQYF

D gene: TRBD2
J gene: TRBJ2-5
V gene: TRBV20-1
clone size: .
CDR3 DNA: TGCAGTGCTAGAGGACCGGGACTAGCAAGGGATGAGCAGCTCTTC
CDR3 protein: CSARGPGLARDEQLF

D gene: TRBD1
J gene: TRBJ1-5
V gene: TRBV18
clone size: many
CDR3 DNA: TGTGCCAGCAGCCCCCAGGGGGGTGGCAATCAGCCCCAGCATTTT
CDR3 protein: CASSPQGGGNQPQHF

D gene: TRBD1
J gene: TRBJ1-2
V gene: TRBV25-1
clone size: many
CDR3 DNA: TGTGCCAGCAGTGAGGAGCCAGGGGGCAACTATGGCTACACCTTC
CDR3 protein: CASSEEPGGNYGYTF

D gene: .
J gene: TRBJ2-7
V gene: TRBV5-1
clone size: .
CDR3 DNA: TGCGCCAGCAGCTTGGACGGAACTAGCTCCTACGAGCAGTACTTC
CDR3 protein: CASSLDGTSSYEQYF

D gene: TRBD1
J gene: TRBJ2-5
V gene: TRBV5-8
clone size: few
CDR3 DNA: TGTGCCAGCAGCTTATTGGACAGGCGGCAAGAGACCCAGTACTTC
CDR3 protein: CASSLLDRRQETQYF

D gene: TRBD1
J gene: TRBJ1-2
V gene: TRBV28
clone size: many
CDR3 DNA: TGTGCCAGCAAACTACAGGGGGCAAGGACTGGTGGCTACACCTTC
CDR3 protein: CASKLQGARTGGYTF

D gene: TRBD2
J gene: TRBJ2-1
V gene: TRBV11-2
clone size: many
CDR3 DNA: TGTGCCAGCAGCATGAGCGGGAGACCCTCGGGGCAGTTCTTC
CDR3 protein: CASSMSGRPSGQFF

D gene: TRBD1
J gene: TRBJ1-1
V gene: TRBV5-1
clone size: .
CDR3 DNA: TGCGCCAGCAGCTTGGGGCAGGGGGCGCGGAGCACTGAAGCTTTCTTT
CDR3 protein: CASSLGQGARSTEAFF

D gene: .
J gene: TRBJ1-2
V gene: TRBV6-2/TRBV6-3
clone size: few
CDR3 DNA: TGTGCCAGCAGTTACTCTGCCCCCTATGGCTACACCTTC
CDR3 protein: CASSYSAPYGYTF

D gene: .
J gene: TRBJ2-7
V gene: TRBV3-1
clone size: .
CDR3 DNA: TGTGCCAGCAGCCTCGGGGGGCGGTACGAGCAGTACTTC
CDR3 protein: CASSLGGRYEQYF

D gene: TRBD2
J gene: TRBJ2-5
V gene: TRBV7-3
clone size: many
CDR3 DNA: TGTGCCAGCAGCCCCGGCGCAGGGACTACGGAGACCCAGTACTTC
CDR3 protein: CASSPGAGTTETQYF

D gene: TRBD1
J gene: TRBJ1-6
V gene: TRBV30
clone size: .
CDR3 DNA: TGTGCCTGGACGGGACAGGGGAATTCACCCCTCCACTTT
CDR3 protein: CAWTGQGNSPLHF

D gene: TRBD1
J gene: TRBJ1-4
V gene: TRBV20-1
clone size: .
CDR3 DNA: TGCAGTGCTGTAACGGGACAGACTAATGAAAAACTGTTTTTT
CDR3 protein: CSAVTGQTNEKLFF

D gene: .
J gene: TRBJ1-5
V gene: TRBV2
clone size: many
CDR3 DNA: TGTGCCAGCAGTGAATGGGATAGCAATCAGCCCCAGCATTTT
CDR3 protein: CASSEWDSNQPQHF

D gene: .
J gene: TRBJ2-1
V gene: TRBV12-3/TRBV12-4
clone size: many
CDR3 DNA: TGTGCCAGCAGCCCACGTCTAGACTACAATGAGCAGTTCTTC
CDR3 protein: CASSPRLDYNEQFF

D gene: TRBD2
J gene: TRBJ2-3
V gene: TRBV7-9
clone size: many
CDR3 DNA: TGTGCCAGCAGGCGGGGACTAGCGGATACAGATACGCAGTATTTT
CDR3 protein: CASRRGLADTDTQYF

D gene: TRBD1
J gene: TRBJ2-7
V gene: TRBV27
clone size: .
CDR3 DNA: TGTGCCAGCAGTTCCAGGACAGGGGGCTTCTACGAGCAGTACTTC
CDR3 protein: CASSSRTGGFYEQYF

D gene: .
J gene: TRBJ1-3
V gene: TRBV18
clone size: .
CDR3 DNA: TGTGCCAGCTCAGCACAGGAATCTGGAAACACCATATATTTT
CDR3 protein: CASSAQESGNTIYF

D gene: .
J gene: TRBJ2-1
V gene: TRBV20-1
clone size: many
CDR3 DNA: TGCAGTGCTCCGGACATGGGATGGAGGGGCTTCAATGAGCAGTTCTTC
CDR3 protein: CSAPDMGWRGFNEQFF

D gene: .
J gene: TRBJ2-2
V gene: TRBV2
clone size: many
CDR3 DNA: TGTGCCAGCAGTGACGACAGGCCCCACACCGGGGAGCTGTTTTTT
CDR3 protein: CASSDDRPHTGELFF

D gene: .
J gene: TRBJ2-5
V gene: TRBV12-5
clone size: many
CDR3 DNA: TGTGCTAGTGGCCATGATACCCAAGAGACCCAGTACTTC
CDR3 protein: CASGHDTQETQYF

D gene: .
J gene: TRBJ2-1
V gene: TRBV6-2/TRBV6-3
clone size: .
CDR3 DNA: TGTGCCAGCAGTTACCCCGACAGAAGCTCCTACAATGAGCAGTTCTTC
CDR3 protein: CASSYPDRSSYNEQFF

D gene: .
J gene: TRBJ2-7
V gene: TRBV19
clone size: .
CDR3 DNA: TGTGCCAGTGGCCACCGGGACGCACCTGGCGGGCAGTACTTC
CDR3 protein: CASGHRDAPGGQYF

D gene: .
J gene: TRBJ2-5
V gene: TRBV30
clone size: few
CDR3 DNA: TGTGCCTGGAGAATCCTTGGCAAGCAAGAGACCCAGTACTTC
CDR3 protein: CAWRILGKQETQYF

D gene: .
J gene: TRBJ2-7
V gene: TRBV27
clone size: many
CDR3 DNA: TGTGCCAGCAGTTTAAGGGGAGAGTGGGCCCACTACGAGCAGTACTTC
CDR3 protein: CASSLRGEWAHYEQYF

D gene: TRBD2
J gene: TRBJ2-2
V gene: TRBV5-1
clone size: .
CDR3 DNA: TGCGCCAGCAGCTTACTACTAGCGGGAGGAGAGACCGGGGAGCTGTTTTTT
CDR3 protein: CASSLLLAGGETGELFF

D gene: .
J gene: TRBJ2-6
V gene: TRBV5-1
clone size: .
CDR3 DNA: TGCGCCAGCAGCGTGGGACATAGCTCTGGGGCCAACGTCCTGACTTTC
CDR3 protein: CASSVGHSSGANVLTF

D gene: .
J gene: TRBJ2-1
V gene: TRBV6-5
clone size: many
CDR3 DNA: TGTGCCAGCAGTTACTCGACCCAGGTGGGCAATGAGCAGTTCTTC
CDR3 protein: CASSYSTQVGNEQFF

D gene: TRBD1
J gene: TRBJ2-7
V gene: TRBV6-1
clone size: .
CDR3 DNA: TGTGCCAGCAGGGCCCCGGGACAGTTCTCCTACGAGCAGTACTTC
CDR3 protein: CASRAPGQFSYEQYF

D gene: TRBD2
J gene: TRBJ2-1
V gene: TRBV9
clone size: many
CDR3 DNA: TGTGCCAGCAGCGTAGCGGCGGGAGGGCCGGGTGAGCAGTTCTTC
CDR3 protein: CASSVAAGGPGEQFF

D gene: .
J gene: TRBJ2-7
V gene: TRBV6-1
clone size: .
CDR3 DNA: TGTGCCAGCAAGGGGAGGAGTACCTACGAGCAGTACTTC
CDR3 protein: CASKGRSTYEQYF

D gene: .
J gene: TRBJ1-1
V gene: TRBV28
clone size: many
CDR3 DNA: TGTGCCAGCAGTTTATCTGACCCGAACACTGAAGCTTTCTTT
CDR3 protein: CASSLSDPNTEAFF

D gene: .
J gene: TRBJ2-3
V gene: TRBV15
clone size: many
CDR3 DNA: TGTGCCACCAGCAGAGGGTCGGGAGTTACAGATACGCAGTATTTT
CDR3 protein: CATSRGSGVTDTQYF

D gene: .
J gene: TRBJ2-5
V gene: TRBV2
clone size: many
CDR3 DNA: TGTGCCAGCACAGTAGGTTTAGTTGGACGGCAAGAGACCCAGTACTTC
CDR3 protein: CASTVGLVGRQETQYF

D gene: TRBD1
J gene: TRBJ2-4
V gene: TRBV2
clone size: .
CDR3 DNA: TGTGCCAGCAGCCGCCCCCAGGGGGACATTCAGTACTTC
CDR3 protein: CASSRPQGDIQYF

D gene: TRBD2
J gene: TRBJ2-1
V gene: TRBV4-1
clone size: few
CDR3 DNA: TGCGCCAGCAGAAAACTCGATATTGAAGCGGGAGGGAGAGTTAGGAATGAGCAGTTCTTC
CDR3 protein: CASRKLDIEAGGRVRNEQFF

D gene: .
J gene: TRBJ2-1
V gene: TRBV14
clone size: few
CDR3 DNA: TGTGCCAGCAGCCAATATTTAGCAAACAATGAGCAGTTCTTC
CDR3 protein: CASSQYLANNEQFF

D gene: TRBD2
J gene: TRBJ2-1
V gene: TRBV30
clone size: .
CDR3 DNA: TGTGCCTGGACAGCGGGAGTCAATGAGCAGTTCTTC
CDR3 protein: CAWTAGVNEQFF

D gene: .
J gene: TRBJ2-7
V gene: TRBV6-2/TRBV6-3
clone size: many
CDR3 DNA: TGTGCCAGCAGCGGGCTTGGTGGGGCCTACGAGCAGTACTTC
CDR3 protein: CASSGLGGAYEQYF